This T cell receptor beta chain emerged from a study of shared clonotypes between healthy human individuals. V was shortened by 0 bases and J by 2 bases, with 13 bases between the two germline ends. The CDR3 runs 16 residues. Germline-derived CDR1 and CDR2 are KGHSH and LQKENI. Method: immunoSEQ multiplex PCR; TCRdb's copy keeps in-frame clones and lacks some. The sample lists roughly 2.5 million clones; around 94% were seen once. Sequencing was done on a sample of naive CD4+ T cells sorted from blood. Subset of the sample: CD45RA+ positively selected. The chain carries TRBV18 and TRBJ1-2, with D perhaps matching TRBD1 (5 bases). The receptor was isolated from a man aged 18-30 years in good health. Here the CDR3 DNA reads TGTGCCAGCTCACCACCAGACAGCTTGGGGAACTATGGCTACACCTTC. It codes for CASSPPDSLGNYGYTF. Together with reference TRBV18 and TRBJ1-2, the CDR3 gives the full variable domain: NAGVMQNPRHLVRRRGQEARLRCSPMKGHSHVYWYRQLPEEGLKFMVYLQKENIIDESGMPKERFSAEFPKEGPSILRIQQVVRGDSAAYFCASSPPDSLGNYGYTFGSGTRLTVV.